These T cell receptor beta chains were read from a single sample in a study of cytomegalovirus exposure and HLA in healthy donors. TCRdb keeps only in-frame clones here, not all; method: immunoSEQ multiplex PCR. The sample yields about 200,000 clones, more than 75% seen once. The sequenced sample consisted of PBMCs. The receptor set was obtained from a male donor in good health and CMV-seronegative. CDR3s include the opening cysteine and the closing phenylalanine or tryptophan. Fields, in order: CDR3 DNA, CDR3 protein, V gene, clone size, J gene, D gene. A D gene is named only where the DNA matches it firmly. Size is omitted from some rows. Given values are once, few, many or a class for expanded clones.

CDR3 DNA: TGCGCCAGCAGCCAATCCAGGGGCGAATACAATGAGCAGTTCTTC; CDR3 protein: CASSQSRGEYNEQFF; V gene: TRBV4-1; clone size: .; J gene: TRBJ2-1; D gene: .
CDR3 DNA: TGCGCCAGCAGCTTCGGACACCCAAACAATGAGCAGTTCTTC; CDR3 protein: CASSFGHPNNEQFF; V gene: TRBV5-1; clone size: .; J gene: TRBJ2-1; D gene: .
CDR3 DNA: TGTGCCAGCAGCACCGGGACAGCCTATGGCTACACCTTC; CDR3 protein: CASSTGTAYGYTF; V gene: TRBV28; clone size: .; J gene: TRBJ1-2; D gene: TRBD1
CDR3 DNA: TGTGCCAGCACCGGGACACCGACCGCCTATGGCTACACCTTC; CDR3 protein: CASTGTPTAYGYTF; V gene: TRBV9; clone size: .; J gene: TRBJ1-2; D gene: .
CDR3 DNA: TGTGCCAGCGACTCCACAGGGAGTCAGCCCCAGCATTTT; CDR3 protein: CASDSTGSQPQHF; V gene: TRBV6-6; clone size: .; J gene: TRBJ1-5; D gene: .
CDR3 DNA: TGTGCCAGTAGCAGACAGACCAATCAGCCCCAGCATTTT; CDR3 protein: CASSRQTNQPQHF; V gene: TRBV19; clone size: few; J gene: TRBJ1-5; D gene: .
CDR3 DNA: TGTGCCAGCTCACTGGCTACGCGGGACATTCAGTACTTC; CDR3 protein: CASSLATRDIQYF; V gene: TRBV18; clone size: .; J gene: TRBJ2-4; D gene: .
CDR3 DNA: TGCGCCAGCAGCTCAACAGGGGGGGGCACTGAAGCTTTCTTT; CDR3 protein: CASSSTGGGTEAFF; V gene: TRBV5-1; clone size: .; J gene: TRBJ1-1; D gene: TRBD1
CDR3 DNA: TGCAGCGCAACGGAGGACACTGAAGCTTTCTTT; CDR3 protein: CSATEDTEAFF; V gene: TRBV29-1; clone size: .; J gene: TRBJ1-1; D gene: .
CDR3 DNA: TGTGCCAGTAGTATAGTTGGGGGGTTCATGGCCGGGGAGCTGTTTTTT; CDR3 protein: CASSIVGGFMAGELFF; V gene: TRBV19; clone size: .; J gene: TRBJ2-2; D gene: .
CDR3 DNA: TGTGCCAGTTCCCCAAGGGAGGGCATTACCACAGATACGCAGTATTTT; CDR3 protein: CASSPREGITTDTQYF; V gene: TRBV10-3; clone size: .; J gene: TRBJ2-3; D gene: TRBD2
CDR3 DNA: TGTGCCAGTAGTAGCAGCGGGAGCAGGGGAAGTGAGACCCAGTACTTC; CDR3 protein: CASSSSGSRGSETQYF; V gene: TRBV19; clone size: .; J gene: TRBJ2-5; D gene: TRBD2
CDR3 DNA: TGTGCCAGTAGTATACTATACTCCTACAATGAGCAGTTCTTC; CDR3 protein: CASSILYSYNEQFF; V gene: TRBV19; clone size: .; J gene: TRBJ2-1; D gene: .
CDR3 DNA: TGTGCCAGCAGTCGCCTGAGTAGCGGGAGTGGTAACGAGCAGTACTTC; CDR3 protein: CASSRLSSGSGNEQYF; V gene: TRBV27; clone size: .; J gene: TRBJ2-7; D gene: TRBD2
CDR3 DNA: TGTGCCAGCAGTCTTGATACGACAGGGGCGACTAATGAAAAACTGTTTTTT; CDR3 protein: CASSLDTTGATNEKLFF; V gene: TRBV27; clone size: .; J gene: TRBJ1-4; D gene: TRBD1
CDR3 DNA: TGTGCCAGCAGGCCGGGGGTATATAGCAATCAGCCCCAGCATTTT; CDR3 protein: CASRPGVYSNQPQHF; V gene: TRBV6-7; clone size: .; J gene: TRBJ1-5; D gene: .
CDR3 DNA: TGCGCCAGCAGCCAAAGCTCGGGGGGTGCAGATACGCAGTATTTT; CDR3 protein: CASSQSSGGADTQYF; V gene: TRBV4-1; clone size: .; J gene: TRBJ2-3; D gene: TRBD2
CDR3 DNA: TGTGCCAGCAGCCCGCGACTAGCGGGGCGATACGAGCAGTACTTC; CDR3 protein: CASSPRLAGRYEQYF; V gene: TRBV7-9; clone size: .; J gene: TRBJ2-7; D gene: TRBD2
CDR3 DNA: TGCAGCGTTGTGAAACAGGCTGGAAACACCATATATTTT; CDR3 protein: CSVVKQAGNTIYF; V gene: TRBV29-1; clone size: .; J gene: TRBJ1-3; D gene: .